The next 12 T cell receptor beta chains were all read from a single sample in a study of T cell responses to AZD1222 COVID-19 vaccine. Assay used: immunoSEQ multiplex PCR; TCRdb lists only in-frame clones, some missing. The data show 150,000 to 200,000 clones, with 92% seen just once and around 0.99% held by the top ten. The specimen comprised peripheral blood, sampled 28 days after the second AZD1222 dose. The receptors shown here come from an adult who received the AZD1222 COVID-19 vaccine.

The chain combines TRBV7-9 with TRBJ1-1, with no clear D. The CDR3 consists of 15 residues. Germline CDR1 reads SEHNR; CDR2 reads FQNEAQ (reference sequence). Trimming shortened V by 5 bases and J by 0 bases, and 13 bases separated the two germline ends. The CDR3 is CASSPVGQLNTEAFF. In DNA, the CDR3 is TGTGCCAGCAGCCCGGTGGGCCAGTTGAACACTGAAGCTTTCTTT.

The chain couples TRBV7-9 to TRBJ1-5; D is undetermined. Per the germline V gene, CDR1 is SEHNR and CDR2 is FQNEAQ (reference sequence). Trimming took off 1 base at V and 5 bases at J, with 18 bases between the two ends. This CDR3 has 17 residues. CDR3 protein: CASSLDNNGEAYQPQHF. The CDR3 nucleotides read TGTGCCAGCAGCTTAGATAATAACGGGGAGGCTTATCAGCCCCAGCATTTT.

In this sample, this clone turned up a few times. The chain is built from TRBV5-4 and TRBJ2-3; 13 bases map to TRBD2. From germline, CDR1 is SGHNT and CDR2 YYREEE (reference sequence). Germline trimming cut 4 bases from V and 5 bases from J; bases unmatched to any gene: 10. The length of the CDR3 is 17 residues. CDR3 protein: CASSTGLAGARGDTQYF. The CDR3 DNA sequence: TGTGCCAGCAGCACCGGACTAGCGGGGGCCCGGGGAGATACGCAGTATTTT.

This clone was counted once. The genes are TRBV6-5 and TRBJ2-3; 12 bases map to TRBD2. This CDR3 has 15 residues. Per the germline V gene, CDR1 is MNHEY and CDR2 is SVGAGI. V shed 6 bases and J 5 bases; nucleotides not matched to a gene: 6. The CDR3 coding sequence is TGTGCCAGCAGGGCTAGCGGGGGGGCTAAAGATACGCAGTATTTT. The encoded protein is CASRASGGAKDTQYF.

This clone was seen a single time. The V and J genes are TRBV11-2 and TRBJ2-1, with 10 positions matching TRBD2. This CDR3 region has 15 residues. V gave up 4 bases and J gave up 3 bases; unmatched junction bases: 3. The germline V gene has CDR1 SGHAT and CDR2 FQNNGV. The CDR3 loop is CASSSASGGYNEQFF. CDR3 DNA: TGTGCCAGCAGCTCCGCTAGCGGGGGCTACAATGAGCAGTTCTTC.

V gene TRBV27 combines with J gene TRBJ2-7; TRBD2 matches 8 bases. V was pared by 5 bases and J by 2 bases, with 5 bases of the junction left unmatched. The V gene's germline CDR1 is MNHEY and CDR2 SMNVEV (reference sequence). The CDR3 totals 14 residues. CDR3 protein: CASSPGGGAYEQYF. Written as DNA, the CDR3 is TGTGCCAGCAGTCCCGGGGGGGGAGCCTACGAGCAGTACTTC.

V gene TRBV30 combines with J gene TRBJ1-1; D gene unclear. Trimming took 2 bases from V and 3 from J, leaving 7 bases between them. Germline V gene lookup returns CDR1 GTSNPN and CDR2 SVGIG (reference sequence). CDR3 length equals 12 residues. The CDR3 DNA follows: TGTGCCTGGAGTCGAAGGTACACTGAAGCTTTCTTT. Its translation: CAWSRRYTEAFF. The variable domain in full, completed from reference TRBV30 and TRBJ1-1, reads SQTIHQWPATLVQPVGSPLSLECTVEGTSNPNLYWYRQAAGRGLQLLFYSVGIGQISSEVPQNLSASRPQDRQFILSSKKLLLSDSGFYLCAWSRRYTEAFFGQGTRLTVV.

The V and J genes are TRBV10-3 and TRBJ2-7; D is perhaps TRBD1 (6 bases). Trimming shortened V by 4 bases and J by 0 bases, and 16 bases separated the two germline ends. This CDR3 has 16 amino acids. Per germline, CDR1 ENHRY and CDR2 SYGVKD. The CDR3 DNA is TGTGCCATCAGTGCGAAACAGGGTGGGACCTCCTACGAGCAGTACTTC. It encodes CAISAKQGGTSYEQYF.

This clone was seen once. The V call is TRBV6-2 or TRBV6-3, the J call TRBJ2-7; 8 nucleotides line up with TRBD1. V gave up 1 base and J gave up 4 bases; unmatched junction bases: 3. The length of the CDR3 is 14 residues. Looked up from germline, CDR1 is MNHEY and CDR2 is SVGEGT. For the CDR3, the DNA is TGTGCCAGCAGTTACTGGCAGGGGGCTTACGAGCAGTACTTC. Protein: CASSYWQGAYEQYF.

V gene TRBV15 combines with J gene TRBJ1-2; tentatively, D is TRBD1 (5 bases). V was trimmed by 4 bases and J by 8 bases, leaving 17 bases between them. The CDR3 is 14 residues long. Germline CDR1 reads LNHNV; CDR2 reads YYDKDF (reference sequence). The CDR3 spells CATSTEGPTVGYTF. DNA for the CDR3: TGTGCCACCAGCACTGAGGGACCGACCGTCGGCTACACCTTC.

This chain joins TRBV9 and TRBJ1-2, with 7 bases that match TRBD1. In germline, CDR1 is SGDLS, CDR2 YYNGEE. The CDR3 is made up of 13 amino acids. Unmatched junction bases numbered 4, after V lost 4 bases and J lost 4 bases. CDR3 sequence reads: CASSRDSLYGYTF. The DNA of the CDR3 is TGTGCCAGCAGCCGGGACAGTCTCTATGGCTACACCTTC.

The count of this clone is one. The chain is built from TRBV6-5 and TRBJ1-2; no clear D gene. CDR3 size: 12 residues. Between the trimmed V and J ends, which lost 6 bases and 8 bases, there was a span of 13 bases. Germline CDR1 MNHEY, CDR2 SVGAGI. This chain's CDR3 is CASRDGAGGYTF. CDR3 DNA sequence: TGTGCCAGCAGGGACGGTGCAGGCGGCTACACCTTC.